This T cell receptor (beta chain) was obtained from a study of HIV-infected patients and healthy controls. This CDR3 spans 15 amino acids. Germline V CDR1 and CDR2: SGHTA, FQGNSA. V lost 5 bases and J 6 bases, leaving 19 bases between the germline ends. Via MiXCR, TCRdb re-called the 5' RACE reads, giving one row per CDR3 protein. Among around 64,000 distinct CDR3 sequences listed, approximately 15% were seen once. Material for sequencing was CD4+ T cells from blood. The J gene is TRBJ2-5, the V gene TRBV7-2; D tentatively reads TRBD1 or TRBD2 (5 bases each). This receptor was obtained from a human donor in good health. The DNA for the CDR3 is TGTGCCAGCAGCGCCTCCGGGGCCTGGGTGCAGACCCAGTACTTC. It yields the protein CASSASGAWVQTQYF. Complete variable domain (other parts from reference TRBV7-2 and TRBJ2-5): GAGVSQSPSNKVTEKGKDVELRCDPISGHTALYWYRQSLGQGLEFLIYFQGNSAPDKSGLPSDRFSAERTGGSVSTLTIQRTQQEDSAVYLCASSASGAWVQTQYFGPGTRLLVL.